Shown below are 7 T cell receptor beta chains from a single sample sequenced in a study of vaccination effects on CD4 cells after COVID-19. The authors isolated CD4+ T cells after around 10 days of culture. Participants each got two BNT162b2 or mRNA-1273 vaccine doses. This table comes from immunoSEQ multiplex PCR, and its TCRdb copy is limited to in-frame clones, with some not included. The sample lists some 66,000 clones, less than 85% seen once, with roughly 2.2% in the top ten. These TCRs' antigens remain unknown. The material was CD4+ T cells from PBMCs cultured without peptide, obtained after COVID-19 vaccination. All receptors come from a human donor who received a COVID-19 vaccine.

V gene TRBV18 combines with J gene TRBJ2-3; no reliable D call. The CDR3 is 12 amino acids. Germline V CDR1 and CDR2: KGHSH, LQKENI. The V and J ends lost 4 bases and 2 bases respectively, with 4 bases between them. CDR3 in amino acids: CASSQVTDTQYF. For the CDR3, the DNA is TGTGCCAGCTCACAAGTCACAGATACGCAGTATTTT. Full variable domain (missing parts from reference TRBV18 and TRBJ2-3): NAGVMQNPRHLVRRRGQEARLRCSPMKGHSHVYWYRQLPEEGLKFMVYLQKENIIDESGMPKERFSAEFPKEGPSILRIQQVVRGDSAAYFCASSQVTDTQYFGPGTRLTVL.

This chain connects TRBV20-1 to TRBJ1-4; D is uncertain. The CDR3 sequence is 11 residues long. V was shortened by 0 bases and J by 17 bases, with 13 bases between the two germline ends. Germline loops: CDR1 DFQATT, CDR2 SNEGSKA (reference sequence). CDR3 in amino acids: CSARDRQAAFF. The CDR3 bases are TGCAGTGCTAGAGATCGGCAGGCGGCTTTTTTT.

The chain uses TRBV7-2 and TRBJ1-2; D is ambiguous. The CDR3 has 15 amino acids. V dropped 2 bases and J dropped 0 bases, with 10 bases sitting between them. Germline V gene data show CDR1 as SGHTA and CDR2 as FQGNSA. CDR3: CASSLSGIANYGYTF. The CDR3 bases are TGTGCCAGCAGCTTATCCGGAATAGCTAACTATGGCTACACCTTC.

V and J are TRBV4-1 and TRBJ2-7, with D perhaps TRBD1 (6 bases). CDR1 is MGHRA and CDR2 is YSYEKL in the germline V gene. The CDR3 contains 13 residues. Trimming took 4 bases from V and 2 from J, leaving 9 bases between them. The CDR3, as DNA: TGCGCCAGCAGCCCGACAGGAGCCTACGAGCAGTACGTC. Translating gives CASSPTGAYEQYV.

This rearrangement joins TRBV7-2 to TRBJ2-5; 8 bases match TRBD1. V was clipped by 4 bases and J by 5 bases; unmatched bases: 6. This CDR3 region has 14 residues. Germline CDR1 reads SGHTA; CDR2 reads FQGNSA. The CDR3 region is CASSSKDRAETQYF. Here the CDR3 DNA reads TGTGCCAGCAGCTCCAAGGACAGGGCGGAGACCCAGTACTTC. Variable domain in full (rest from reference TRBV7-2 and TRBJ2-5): GAGVSQSPSNKVTEKGKDVELRCDPISGHTALYWYRQSLGQGLEFLIYFQGNSAPDKSGLPSDRFSAERTGGSVSTLTIQRTQQEDSAVYLCASSSKDRAETQYFGPGTRLLVL.

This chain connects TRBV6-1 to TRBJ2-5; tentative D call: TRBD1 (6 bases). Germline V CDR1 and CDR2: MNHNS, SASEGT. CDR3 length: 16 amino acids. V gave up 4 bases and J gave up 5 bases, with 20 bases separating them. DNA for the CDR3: TGTGCCAGCAGTGGAGGAGTGGGACACCCGTCCGAGACCCAGTACTTC. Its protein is CASSGGVGHPSETQYF.

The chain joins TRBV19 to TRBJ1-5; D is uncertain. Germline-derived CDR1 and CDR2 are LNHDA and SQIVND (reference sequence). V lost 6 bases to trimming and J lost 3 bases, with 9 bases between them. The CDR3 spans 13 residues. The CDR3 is CASSPDDNQPQHF. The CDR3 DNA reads TGTGCCAGTAGCCCTGACGACAATCAGCCCCAGCATTTT.